Following are 18 T cell receptor beta chains from one sample sequenced in a study of T-cell memory formation after mild COVID-19. TCRdb ran MiXCR on the 5' RACE reads and lists one entry per CDR3 protein. The data contain 550,000 to 650,000 distinct CDR3 sequences, roughly 17% of them singletons. The sample was PBMCs or a T cell subset sorted from them (not recorded which). The receptors originated from an adult woman who had mild COVID-19 (a few samples of this study predate the infection). Cell type and time point are not known.

The rearrangement uses TRBV15 and TRBJ2-7; D remains ambiguous. V was clipped by 4 bases and J by 3 bases, with 16 bases between them. The CDR3 has 15 amino acids. Germline V gene data show CDR1 as LNHNV and CDR2 as YYDKDF (reference sequence). The CDR3 DNA follows: TGTGCCACCAGCACCTCCGTAATCAGCTACTACGAGCAGTACTTC. Protein product: CATSTSVISYYEQYF.

This clonotype came up a few times. This chain connects TRBV5-5 to TRBJ2-1; D not resolved. In germline, CDR1 is SGHKS, CDR2 YYEKEE (reference sequence). The CDR3 covers 14 residues. The germline V and J ends were trimmed by 2 bases and 2 bases, with 8 bases remaining between them. CDR3 loop: CASSFRFTYNEQFF. The CDR3 nucleotides are TGTGCCAGCAGCTTTCGGTTTACCTACAATGAGCAGTTCTTC. The full variable domain, completed using reference TRBV5-5 and TRBJ2-1, is DAGVTQSPTHLIKTRGQQVTLRCSPISGHKSVSWYQQVLGQGPQFIFQYYEKEERGRGNFPDRFSARQFPNYSSELNVNALLLGDSALYLCASSFRFTYNEQFFGPGTRLTVL.

The chain uses TRBV10-3 and TRBJ1-5, with D uncertain. Germline loops: CDR1 ENHRY, CDR2 SYGVKD. V was shortened by 8 bases and J by 0 bases, with 11 bases between the two germline ends. This CDR3 is built from 14 residues. CDR3 sequence (DNA): TGTGCCATCTGGAGTCAGGATAGCAATCAGCCCCAGCATTTT. Translation gives CAIWSQDSNQPQHF.

The genes are TRBV5-1 and TRBJ1-1, with D possibly matching TRBD1 (6 bases). CDR1 is SGHRS and CDR2 is YFSETQ in the germline V gene. CDR3 length: 11 amino acids. Trimming shortened V by 4 bases and J by 12 bases, and 13 bases separated the two germline ends. CDR3 amino acids: CASSRGEFTFF. As DNA, the CDR3 is TGCGCCAGCAGCAGGGGGGAGTTCACTTTCTTT.

The chain employs TRBV3-1 and TRBJ2-7, with TRBD2 matching over 8 bases. The V segment lost 5 bases and the J segment 5 bases; nucleotides outside the gene matches: 14. CDR3 length: 16 amino acids. CDR1 and CDR2 (germline): LGHDT, YNNKEL (reference sequence). CDR3 amino acids: CASSGILVAGSNEQYF. The CDR3 DNA follows: TGTGCCAGCAGCGGGATTCTGGTAGCGGGGAGTAACGAGCAGTACTTC.

This clonotype was picked up a small number of times. The J gene is TRBJ2-1, the V gene TRBV12-3 or TRBV12-4, with D uncertain. V was trimmed by 4 bases and J by 11 bases, leaving 30 bases between them. The CDR3 runs to 18 residues. The CDR3 sequence is CASSSITSDGRRTRKQFF. DNA of the CDR3: TGTGCCAGCAGTTCAATCACCTCGGACGGTCGTCGTACAAGAAAGCAGTTCTTC.

V is TRBV12-3 or TRBV12-4 and J is TRBJ1-1; 7 bases match TRBD1. J gave up 6 bases and V 3 bases, and 13 bases lay outside the gene matches. There are 16 residues in the CDR3. CDR3 DNA: TGTGCCAGCAGTTTGAGGGGGCGCTTAATCTGGCCTGAAGCTTTCTTT. The encoded protein is CASSLRGRLIWPEAFF.

This clonotype was picked up a small number of times. This chain connects TRBV7-9 to TRBJ2-1; unclear D gene. Germline V gives CDR1 SEHNR, CDR2 FQNEAQ (reference sequence). This CDR3 has 11 residues. Trimming left V 8 bases short and J 6 bases short, with 8 bases between. The CDR3 sequence: CASQLTNEQFF. The CDR3 bases are TGTGCCAGCCAGCTCACCAATGAGCAGTTCTTC.

This chain links TRBV5-6 with TRBJ2-3; possible D gene TRBD1, 6 bases. CDR1 SGHDT and CDR2 YYEEEE come from the germline V gene. The CDR3 has 16 amino acids. V dropped 4 bases and J dropped 0 bases, with 15 bases sitting between them. The CDR3 loop is CASSLGWTESTDTQYF. The DNA of the CDR3 is TGTGCCAGCAGCCTAGGGTGGACAGAGAGCACAGATACGCAGTATTTT.

The chain has TRBV6-5 and TRBJ2-1; D is unclear. V was clipped by 7 bases and J by 1 base, with 14 bases between them. CDR1 and CDR2 (germline): MNHEY, SVGAGI. This CDR3 region has 15 residues. CDR3 DNA: TGTGCCAGCACCTTAGGACCCGGTTCCTACAATGAGCAGTTCTTC. Residues: CASTLGPGSYNEQFF.

This clonotype was detected many times. This chain links TRBV5-1 with TRBJ1-6, with D uncertain. V lost 0 bases and J 9 bases, leaving 13 bases between the germline ends. The germline V gene has CDR1 SGHRS and CDR2 YFSETQ. This CDR3 region has 15 residues. The CDR3: CASSLAGIEGSPLHF. The CDR3 DNA is TGCGCCAGCAGCTTGGCGGGGATAGAGGGTTCACCCCTCCACTTT.

J is TRBJ2-2 and V is TRBV19; 8 positions match TRBD1. Germline loops: CDR1 LNHDA, CDR2 SQIVND (reference sequence). V was pared by 0 bases and J by 4 bases, with 10 bases of the junction left unmatched. This CDR3 has 18 amino acids. The CDR3 loop is CASSIDLGQGVLTGELFF. CDR3 coding DNA: TGTGCCAGTAGTATAGATCTCGGACAGGGCGTTCTCACCGGGGAGCTGTTTTTT. Variable domain in full (rest from reference TRBV19 and TRBJ2-2): DGGITQSPKYLFRKEGQNVTLSCEQNLNHDAMYWYRQDPGQGLRLIYYSQIVNDFQKGDIAEGYSVSREKKESFPLTVTSAQKNPTAFYLCASSIDLGQGVLTGELFFGEGSRLTVL.

The chain is built from TRBV7-6 and TRBJ1-1; 7 nucleotides align to TRBD1. The germline CDR1 and CDR2 sequences are SGHVS and FNYEAQ. This CDR3 is built from 15 residues. The V gene end was trimmed by 4 bases and the J gene end by 2 bases; junction bases not matched to a gene: 7. The CDR3 sequence is CASSYTGVSNTEAFF. CDR3 DNA: TGTGCCAGCAGCTACACAGGGGTTTCAAACACTGAAGCTTTCTTT.

The table lists this clonotype with a few counts. V is TRBV7-9 and J is TRBJ2-5; 9 positions agree with TRBD2. The germline V gene has CDR1 SEHNR and CDR2 FQNEAQ (reference sequence). Trimming took 4 bases from V and 4 from J; bases not matched to a gene: 10. The CDR3 has 16 amino acids. The CDR3 nucleotides read TGTGCCAGCAGCTACTTTCTAGCGGGGTCACTAGAGACCCAGTACTTC. The encoded protein is CASSYFLAGSLETQYF.

Details on this clonotype: A junction boundary mismatches the germline segment, possibly from a read error. The chain recombines TRBV4-1 with TRBJ2-5, with D possibly matching TRBD2 (7 bases). In germline, CDR1 is MGHRA, CDR2 YSYEKL. The CDR3 loop spans 16 amino acids. CDR3 amino acids: CASRQGGAGTQETQYF. CDR3 bases: TGCGCCAGCAGACAAGGGGGGGCAGGGACCCAAGAGACCCAGTACTTC.

This clonotype was picked up many times. The chain is built from TRBV3-1 and TRBJ1-2; D might be TRBD1 (5 bases). Germline V CDR1 and CDR2: LGHDT, YNNKEL (reference sequence). This CDR3 has 15 amino acids. V was clipped by 5 bases and J by 3 bases, with 16 bases between them. CDR3 coding DNA: TGTGCCAGCAGCATCCGGGCAGGGCGGGACTATGGCTACACCTTC. As protein: CASSIRAGRDYGYTF.

The gene calls are TRBV5-1 and TRBJ1-6; 7 bases agree with TRBD1. This CDR3 is built from 15 residues. V gave up 0 bases and J gave up 10 bases; unmatched junction bases: 7. Germline assignment: CDR1 SGHRS and CDR2 YFSETQ. The CDR3 region has the DNA TGCGCCAGCAGCTTGGCCGGGACAGATTTATCACCCCTCCACTTT. Amino acid sequence: CASSLAGTDLSPLHF.

This clonotype was found a few times. V usage is TRBV11-2 and J usage is TRBJ2-1; D perhaps matches TRBD2 (6 bases). Deletions cut 0 bases from V and 2 bases from J, with 8 bases between. Per the germline V gene, CDR1 is SGHAT and CDR2 is FQNNGV. The CDR3 is 15 residues long. This CDR3 reads CASSLERDAYNEQFF. In DNA form, the CDR3 reads TGTGCCAGCAGCTTAGAGCGGGATGCCTACAATGAGCAGTTCTTC.